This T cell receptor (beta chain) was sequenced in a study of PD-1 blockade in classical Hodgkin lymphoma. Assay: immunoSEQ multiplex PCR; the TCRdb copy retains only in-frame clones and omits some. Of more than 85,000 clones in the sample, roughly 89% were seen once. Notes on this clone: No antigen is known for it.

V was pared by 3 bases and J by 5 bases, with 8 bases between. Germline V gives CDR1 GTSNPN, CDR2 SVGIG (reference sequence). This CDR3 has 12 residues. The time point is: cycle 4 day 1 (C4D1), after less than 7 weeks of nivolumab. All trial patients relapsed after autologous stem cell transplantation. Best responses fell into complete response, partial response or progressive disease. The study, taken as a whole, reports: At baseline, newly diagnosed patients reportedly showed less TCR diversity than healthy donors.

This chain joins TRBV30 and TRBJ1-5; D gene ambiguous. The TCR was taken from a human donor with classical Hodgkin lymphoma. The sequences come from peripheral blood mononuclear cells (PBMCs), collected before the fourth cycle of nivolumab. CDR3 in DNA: TGTGCCTGGAGGGAAGGAGATCAGCCCCAGCATTTT. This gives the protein CAWREGDQPQHF.